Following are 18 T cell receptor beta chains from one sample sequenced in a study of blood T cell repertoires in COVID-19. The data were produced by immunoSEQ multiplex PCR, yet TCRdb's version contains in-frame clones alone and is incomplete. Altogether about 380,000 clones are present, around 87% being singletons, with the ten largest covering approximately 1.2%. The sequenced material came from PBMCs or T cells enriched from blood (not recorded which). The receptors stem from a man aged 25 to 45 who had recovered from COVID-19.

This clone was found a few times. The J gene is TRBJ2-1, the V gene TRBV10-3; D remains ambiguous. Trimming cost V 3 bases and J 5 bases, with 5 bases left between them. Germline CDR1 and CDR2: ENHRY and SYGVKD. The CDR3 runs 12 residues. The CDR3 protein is CAISDGDNEQFF. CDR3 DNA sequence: TGTGCCATCAGTGACGGAGACAATGAGCAGTTCTTC.

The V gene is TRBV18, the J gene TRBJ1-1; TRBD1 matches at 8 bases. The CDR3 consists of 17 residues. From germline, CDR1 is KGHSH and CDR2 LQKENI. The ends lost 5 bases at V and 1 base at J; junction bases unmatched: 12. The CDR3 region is CASSTLTGATKNTEAFF. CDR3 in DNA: TGTGCCAGCTCAACACTGACAGGGGCGACCAAGAACACTGAAGCTTTCTTT.

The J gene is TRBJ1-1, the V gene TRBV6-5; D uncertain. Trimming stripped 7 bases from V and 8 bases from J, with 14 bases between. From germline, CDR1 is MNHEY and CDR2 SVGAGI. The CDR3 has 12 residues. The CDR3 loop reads CASNAPVREAFF. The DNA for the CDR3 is TGTGCCAGCAACGCCCCCGTCAGGGAAGCTTTCTTT.

CDR3: CASRSGGHEKLFF. The CDR3 nucleotides read TGTGCCAGCAGGTCAGGGGGCCATGAAAAACTGTTTTTT. The V call is TRBV2, the J call TRBJ1-4, with 8 bases that match TRBD1. V gave up 6 bases and J gave up 6 bases; unmatched junction bases: 3. Germline V gives CDR1 SNHLY, CDR2 FYNNEI. This CDR3 is built from 13 residues.

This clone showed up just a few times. For the CDR3, the DNA is TGTGCCAGCTCACTGGCAGGGGAATCCTATAATTCACCCCTCCACTTT. Translating gives CASSLAGESYNSPLHF. This rearrangement joins TRBV18 to TRBJ1-6, with D perhaps matching TRBD1 (6 bases). In germline, CDR1 is KGHSH, CDR2 LQKENI. Trimming removed 4 bases at V and 1 base at J, with 11 bases between. The CDR3 extends over 16 amino acids.

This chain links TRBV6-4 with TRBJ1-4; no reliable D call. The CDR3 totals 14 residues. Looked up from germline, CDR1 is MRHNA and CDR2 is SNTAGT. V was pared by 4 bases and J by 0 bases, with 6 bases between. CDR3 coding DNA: TGTGCCAGCAGTGCGGAGGCAACTAATGAAAAACTGTTTTTT. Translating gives CASSAEATNEKLFF.

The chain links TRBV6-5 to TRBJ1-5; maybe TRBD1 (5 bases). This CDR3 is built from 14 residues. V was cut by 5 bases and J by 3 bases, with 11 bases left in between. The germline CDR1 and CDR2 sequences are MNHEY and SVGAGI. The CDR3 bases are TGTGCCAGCAGTCCTCAGGGTTTCAATCAGCCCCAGCATTTT. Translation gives CASSPQGFNQPQHF.

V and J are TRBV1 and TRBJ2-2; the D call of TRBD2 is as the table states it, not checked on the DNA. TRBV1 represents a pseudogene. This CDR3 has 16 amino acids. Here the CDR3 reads CTSSQAPGTNTGKLFF. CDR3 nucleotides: TGCACCAGCAGCCAAGCCCCCGGCACGAACACCGGGAAGCTGTTTTTT.

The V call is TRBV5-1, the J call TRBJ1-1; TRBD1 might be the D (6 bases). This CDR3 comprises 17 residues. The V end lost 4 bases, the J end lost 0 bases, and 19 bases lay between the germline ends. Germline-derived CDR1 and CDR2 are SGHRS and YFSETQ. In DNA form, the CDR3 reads TGCGCCAGCAGCCACGGACAGCCTGGAGGAGTGAACACTGAAGCTTTCTTT. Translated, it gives CASSHGQPGGVNTEAFF.

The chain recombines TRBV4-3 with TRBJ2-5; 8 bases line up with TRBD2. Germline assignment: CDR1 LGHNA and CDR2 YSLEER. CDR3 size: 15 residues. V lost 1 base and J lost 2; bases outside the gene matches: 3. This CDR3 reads CASSQARGGQETQYF. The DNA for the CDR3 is TGCGCCAGCAGCCAAGCCCGGGGGGGGCAAGAGACCCAGTACTTC.

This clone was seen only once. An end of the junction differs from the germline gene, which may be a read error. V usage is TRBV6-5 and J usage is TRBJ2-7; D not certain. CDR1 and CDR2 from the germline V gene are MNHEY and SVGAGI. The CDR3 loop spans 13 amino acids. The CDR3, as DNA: TGTGCCAGCAGTTACCAAACCCTTCGAGAGTTGAACTTC. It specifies CASSYQTLRELNF.

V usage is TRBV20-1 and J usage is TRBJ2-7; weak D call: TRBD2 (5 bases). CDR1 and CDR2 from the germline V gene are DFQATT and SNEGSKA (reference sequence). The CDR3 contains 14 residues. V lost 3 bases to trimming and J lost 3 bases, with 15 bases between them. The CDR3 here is CSASRTADFYEQYF. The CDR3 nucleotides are TGCAGTGCTAGTCGGACCGCGGACTTCTACGAGCAGTACTTC.

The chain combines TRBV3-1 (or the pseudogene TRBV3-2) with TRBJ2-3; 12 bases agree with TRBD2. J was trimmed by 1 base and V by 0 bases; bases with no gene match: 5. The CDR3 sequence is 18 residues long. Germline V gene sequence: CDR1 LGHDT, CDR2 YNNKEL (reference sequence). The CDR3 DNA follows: TGTGCCAGCAGCCAAGATCCCTGGACTAGCGGGGGCACAGATACGCAGTATTTT. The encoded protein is CASSQDPWTSGGTDTQYF.

In DNA form, the CDR3 reads TGTGCCAGCAGCACCGACAGGTTGGGAGAGCAGTACTTC. The encoded protein is CASSTDRLGEQYF. The V gene is TRBV7-2, the J gene TRBJ2-7; possibly TRBD1 for D (6 bases). The CDR3 has 13 amino acids. V was shortened by 5 bases and J by 7 bases, with 15 bases between the two germline ends. Germline V gives CDR1 SGHTA, CDR2 FQGNSA.

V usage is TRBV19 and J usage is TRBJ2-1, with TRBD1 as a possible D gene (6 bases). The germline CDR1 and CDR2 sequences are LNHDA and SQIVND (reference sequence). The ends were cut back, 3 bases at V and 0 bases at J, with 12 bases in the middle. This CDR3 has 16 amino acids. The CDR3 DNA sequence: TGTGCCAGTAGTATTCTCCAGGGGAGCTCCTACAATGAGCAGTTCTTC. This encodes CASSILQGSSYNEQFF.

The CDR3 loop reads CASSQRGTGSGYTF. The CDR3, as DNA: TGTGCCAGCAGCCAGCGAGGGACAGGGTCTGGCTACACCTTC. The chain carries TRBV5-6 and TRBJ1-2; 9 nucleotides match TRBD1. Trimming cost V 4 bases and J 7 bases; bases outside gene matches: 8. This CDR3 region has 14 residues. Per germline, CDR1 SGHDT and CDR2 YYEEEE.

CDR3 nucleotides: TGTGCCAGCTCACCCGGACAACGCAATCAGCCCCAGCATTTT. This sequence encodes CASSPGQRNQPQHF. The chain employs TRBV18 and TRBJ1-5, with a weak D call TRBD1 (5 bases). The CDR3 length is 14 residues. Per the germline V gene, CDR1 is KGHSH and CDR2 is LQKENI. Trimming pared 3 bases from V and 2 bases from J, leaving 8 bases between.

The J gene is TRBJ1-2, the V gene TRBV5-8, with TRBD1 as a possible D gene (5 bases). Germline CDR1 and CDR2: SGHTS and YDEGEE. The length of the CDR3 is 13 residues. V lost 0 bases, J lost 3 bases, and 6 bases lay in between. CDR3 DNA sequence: TGTGCCAGCAGCTTGGGACAGCACTATGGCTACACCTTC. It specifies CASSLGQHYGYTF.